Following are 10 T cell receptor beta chains from one sample sequenced in a study of T cells in narcolepsy. The protocol was immunoSEQ multiplex PCR, while the TCRdb copy is restricted to in-frame clones and leaves out a portion. The sample has around 42,000 clones, roughly 88% seen once. The source material was CD45RA- memory CD4+ T cells from PBMCs. The origin of the receptors is a human donor with narcolepsy.

The chain couples TRBV5-6 to TRBJ2-4; D possibly corresponds to TRBD2 (5 bases). The V and J ends lost 4 bases and 0 bases respectively, with 14 bases between them. The CDR3 length is 16 residues. Germline-derived CDR1 and CDR2 are SGHDT and YYEEEE. CDR3 DNA sequence: TGTGCCAGCAGCCCTACCGGGGTTGGAGCCAAAAACATTCAGTACTTC. Its translation is CASSPTGVGAKNIQYF.

This clone was found once. The rearrangement joins TRBV27 to TRBJ2-5; 8 bases are a match to TRBD1. The J call could be wrong; TRBJ2-7 is a better fit for the DNA end. This CDR3 spans 14 amino acids. The germline CDR1 and CDR2 sequences are MNHEY and SMNVEV (reference sequence). DNA for the CDR3: TGTGCCAGCAGTCCGTACAGGGGGGACAACGAGCAGTACTTC. Amino acids: CASSPYRGDNEQYF.

This chain links TRBV7-3 with TRBJ2-5, with D perhaps matching TRBD2 (5 bases). Germline CDR1 is SGHTA and CDR2 is FQGTGA. The V end lost 2 bases, the J end lost 1 base, and 8 bases lay between the germline ends. The CDR3 contains 14 residues. This CDR3 is CASSLGGPQETQYF. As DNA, the CDR3 is TGTGCCAGCAGCTTAGGAGGCCCCCAAGAGACCCAGTACTTC.

V usage is TRBV4-1 and J usage is TRBJ2-3, with 11 bases identical to TRBD2. CDR3 length: 16 residues. CDR1 and CDR2 from the germline V gene are MGHRA and YSYEKL. With V trimmed by 4 bases and J by 9 bases, 12 bases remained unmatched. Here the CDR3 DNA reads TGCGCCAGCAGCCCTTCTAGCGGGAGGTCCCGCCAAACGCAGTATTTT. Translation gives CASSPSSGRSRQTQYF.

The chain combines TRBV28 with TRBJ1-1; D remains unclear. V dropped 1 base and J dropped 0 bases, with 9 bases sitting between them. Looked up from germline, CDR1 is MDHEN and CDR2 is SYDVKM. The CDR3 loop spans 15 amino acids. The CDR3 sequence: CASSLSTLMNTEAFF. The CDR3 coding sequence is TGTGCCAGCAGTTTATCGACACTAATGAACACTGAAGCTTTCTTT.

The chain is built from TRBV6-5 and TRBJ1-1, with TRBD1 matching 10 bases. CDR1 is MNHEY, CDR2 SVGAGI, per germline. CDR3 length equals 14 residues. Trimming at V came to 6 bases and at J to 2 bases, leaving 3 bases not matched to a gene. CDR3 bases: TGTGCCAGCAGATGGGACAGGGGTAACACTGAAGCTTTCTTT. Its translation: CASRWDRGNTEAFF.

The chain has TRBV11-3 and TRBJ2-1; D might be TRBD2 (5 bases). The CDR3 loop spans 15 amino acids. Trimming removed 5 bases from V and 0 bases from J, with 11 bases in between. Germline CDR1 reads SGHNT; CDR2 reads YENEEA. The CDR3 region has the DNA TGTGCCAGCAGCCGGACTGGCCCCTCCTACAATGAGCAGTTCTTC. This codes for CASSRTGPSYNEQFF.

The V call is TRBV2, the J call TRBJ2-7, with TRBD2 matching 8 bases. The CDR3 totals 15 residues. J lost 6 bases, V lost 3 bases, and 10 bases had no gene match. Germline lookup yields CDR1 SNHLY and CDR2 FYNNEI. The CDR3 loop reads CASSEGKSGGAEQYF. The CDR3 nucleotides are TGTGCCAGCAGTGAGGGCAAAAGCGGGGGAGCCGAGCAGTACTTC.

The rearrangement joins TRBV5-6 to TRBJ1-1, with 8 positions matching TRBD1. Losses at the gene ends were 3 bases for V and 0 bases for J; bases not matched to a gene: 10. Germline lookup yields CDR1 SGHDT and CDR2 YYEEEE. This CDR3 is built from 17 residues. The CDR3 DNA reads as TGTGCCAGCAGCTGGGAGGCCAGGGGGCGGATGAACACTGAAGCTTTCTTT. This encodes CASSWEARGRMNTEAFF.

The rearrangement links TRBV5-1 to TRBJ2-3, with D maybe TRBD2 (5 bases). The germline V gene encodes CDR1 SGHRS and CDR2 YFSETQ. V was pared by 4 bases and J by 2 bases, with 17 bases between. The CDR3 totals 16 residues. CDR3: CASSEGLGLVTDTQYF. CDR3 nucleotides: TGCGCCAGCAGCGAAGGCCTCGGACTCGTCACAGATACGCAGTATTTT.